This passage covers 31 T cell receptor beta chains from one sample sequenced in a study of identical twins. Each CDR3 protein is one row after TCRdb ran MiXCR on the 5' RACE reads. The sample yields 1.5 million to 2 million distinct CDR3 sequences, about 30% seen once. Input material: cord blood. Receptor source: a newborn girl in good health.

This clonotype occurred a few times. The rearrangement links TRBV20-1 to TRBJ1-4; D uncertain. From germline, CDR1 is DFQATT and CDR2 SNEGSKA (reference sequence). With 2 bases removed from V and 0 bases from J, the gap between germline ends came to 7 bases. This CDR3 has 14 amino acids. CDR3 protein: CSARSGSTNEKLFF. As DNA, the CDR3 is TGCAGTGCTAGATCCGGGTCAACTAATGAAAAACTGTTTTTT.

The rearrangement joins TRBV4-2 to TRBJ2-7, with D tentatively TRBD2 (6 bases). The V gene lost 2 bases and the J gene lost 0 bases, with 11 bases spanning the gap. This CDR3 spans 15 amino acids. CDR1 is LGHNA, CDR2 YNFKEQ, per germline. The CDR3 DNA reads TGTGCCAGCAGCCAAACTAGCCAGGACTCCTACGAGCAGTACTTC. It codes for CASSQTSQDSYEQYF.

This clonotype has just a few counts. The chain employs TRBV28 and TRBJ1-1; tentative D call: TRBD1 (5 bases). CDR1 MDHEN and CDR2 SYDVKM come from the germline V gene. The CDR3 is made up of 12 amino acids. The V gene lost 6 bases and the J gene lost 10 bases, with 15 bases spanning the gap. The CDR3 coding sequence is TGTGCCAGCAGCCGCAACAGGCCCGGAGCTTTCTTT. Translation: CASSRNRPGAFF.

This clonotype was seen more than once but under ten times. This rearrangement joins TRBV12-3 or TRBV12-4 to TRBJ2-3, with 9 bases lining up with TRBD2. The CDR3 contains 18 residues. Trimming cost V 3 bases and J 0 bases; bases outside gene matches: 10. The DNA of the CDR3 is TGTGCCAGCAGTTTCCCCAGGACTAGCGACTCTAGCACAGATACGCAGTATTTT. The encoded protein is CASSFPRTSDSSTDTQYF.

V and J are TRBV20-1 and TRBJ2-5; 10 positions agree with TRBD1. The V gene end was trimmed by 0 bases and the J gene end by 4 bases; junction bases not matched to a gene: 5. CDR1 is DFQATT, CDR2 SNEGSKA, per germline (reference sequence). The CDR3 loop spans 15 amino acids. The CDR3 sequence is CSARDRDRGRETQYF. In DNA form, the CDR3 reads TGCAGTGCTAGAGATAGGGACAGGGGTCGAGAGACCCAGTACTTC.

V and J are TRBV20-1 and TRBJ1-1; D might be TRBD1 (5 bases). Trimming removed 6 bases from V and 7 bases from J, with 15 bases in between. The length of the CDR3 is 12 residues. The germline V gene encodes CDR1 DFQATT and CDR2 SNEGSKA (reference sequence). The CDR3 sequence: CSAPSWGSEAFF. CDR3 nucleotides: TGCAGTGCCCCATCGTGGGGGAGTGAAGCTTTCTTT.

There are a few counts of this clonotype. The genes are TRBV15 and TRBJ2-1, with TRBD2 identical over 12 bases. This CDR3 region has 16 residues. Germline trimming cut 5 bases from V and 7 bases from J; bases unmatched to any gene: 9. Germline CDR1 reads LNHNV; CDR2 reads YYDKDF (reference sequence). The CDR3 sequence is CATSSRLAGAGNEQFF. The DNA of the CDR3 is TGTGCCACCAGCTCCCGACTAGCGGGGGCCGGTAATGAGCAGTTCTTC. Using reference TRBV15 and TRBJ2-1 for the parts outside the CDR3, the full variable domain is DAMVIQNPRYQVTQFGKPVTLSCSQTLNHNVMYWYQQKSSQAPKLLFHYYDKDFNNEADTPDNFQSRRPNTSFCFLDIRSPGLGDTAMYLCATSSRLAGAGNEQFFGPGTRLTVL.

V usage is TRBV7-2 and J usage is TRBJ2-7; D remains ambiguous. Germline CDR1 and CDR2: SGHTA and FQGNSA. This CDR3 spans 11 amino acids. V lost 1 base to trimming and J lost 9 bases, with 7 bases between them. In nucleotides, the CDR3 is TGTGCCAGCAGCTTAGGAGTGGTGCAGTACTTC. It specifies CASSLGVVQYF.

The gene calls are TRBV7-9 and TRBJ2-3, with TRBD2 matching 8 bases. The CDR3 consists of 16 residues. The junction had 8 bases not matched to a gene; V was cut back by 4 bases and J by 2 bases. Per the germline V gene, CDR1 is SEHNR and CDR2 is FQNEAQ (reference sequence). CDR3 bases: TGTGCCAGCAGCTCAGGTAGCGGGGCCAACACAGATACGCAGTATTTT. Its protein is CASSSGSGANTDTQYF.

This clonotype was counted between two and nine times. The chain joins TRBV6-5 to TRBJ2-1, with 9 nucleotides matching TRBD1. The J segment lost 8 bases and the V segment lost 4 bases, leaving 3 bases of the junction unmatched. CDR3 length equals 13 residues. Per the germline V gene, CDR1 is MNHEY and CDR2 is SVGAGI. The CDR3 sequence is CASSSRQGDEQFF. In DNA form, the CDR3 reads TGTGCCAGCAGTTCACGACAGGGGGATGAGCAGTTCTTC.

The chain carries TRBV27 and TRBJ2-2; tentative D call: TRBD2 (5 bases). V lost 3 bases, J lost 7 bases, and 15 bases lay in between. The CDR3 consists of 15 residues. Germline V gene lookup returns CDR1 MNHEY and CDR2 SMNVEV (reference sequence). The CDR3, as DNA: TGTGCCAGCAGTTTCTTCTCGACTATGAGCGGGGAGCTGTTTTTT. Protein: CASSFFSTMSGELFF.

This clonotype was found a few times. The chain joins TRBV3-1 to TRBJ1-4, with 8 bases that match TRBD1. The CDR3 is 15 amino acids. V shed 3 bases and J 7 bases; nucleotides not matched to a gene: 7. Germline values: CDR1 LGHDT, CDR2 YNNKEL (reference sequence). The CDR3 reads CASSHRGRRIEKLFF. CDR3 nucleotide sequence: TGTGCCAGCAGCCACAGGGGGCGGAGGATTGAAAAACTGTTTTTT.

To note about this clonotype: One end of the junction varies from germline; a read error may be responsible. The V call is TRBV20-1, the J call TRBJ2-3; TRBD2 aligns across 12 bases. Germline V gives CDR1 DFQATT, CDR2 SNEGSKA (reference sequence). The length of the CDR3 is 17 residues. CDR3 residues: CSARGRLAGEVTDTRYF. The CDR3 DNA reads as TGCAGTGCTAGAGGGAGACTAGCGGGAGAGGTCACAGATACGCGGTATTTT.

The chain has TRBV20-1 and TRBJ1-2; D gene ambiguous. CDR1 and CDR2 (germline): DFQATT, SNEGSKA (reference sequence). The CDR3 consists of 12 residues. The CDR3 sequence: CTLLDLGDGYTF. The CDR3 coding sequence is TGCACCTTGCTAGATCTCGGGGATGGCTACACCTTC.

CDR3 in amino acids: CASSLGSHSDTQYF. CDR3 DNA sequence: TGTGCCAGCAGTTTGGGGAGTCATTCAGATACGCAGTATTTT. V usage is TRBV27 and J usage is TRBJ2-3; maybe TRBD2 (5 bases). CDR1 MNHEY and CDR2 SMNVEV come from the germline V gene (reference sequence). Trimming removed 3 bases at V and 4 bases at J, with 11 bases between. This CDR3 contains 14 residues.

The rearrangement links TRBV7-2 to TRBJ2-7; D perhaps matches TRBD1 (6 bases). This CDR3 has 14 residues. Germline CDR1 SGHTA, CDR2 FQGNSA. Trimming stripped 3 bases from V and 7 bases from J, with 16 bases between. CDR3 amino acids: CASSFPTRDNEQYF. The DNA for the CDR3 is TGTGCCAGCAGCTTTCCAACTAGGGACAATGAGCAGTACTTC.

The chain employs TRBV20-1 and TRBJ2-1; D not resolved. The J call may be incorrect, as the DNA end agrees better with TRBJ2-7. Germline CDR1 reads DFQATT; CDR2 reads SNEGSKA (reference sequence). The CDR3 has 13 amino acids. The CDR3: CSAREPPPYEQYF. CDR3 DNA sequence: TGCAGTGCTAGAGAGCCCCCTCCCTACGAGCAGTACTTC.

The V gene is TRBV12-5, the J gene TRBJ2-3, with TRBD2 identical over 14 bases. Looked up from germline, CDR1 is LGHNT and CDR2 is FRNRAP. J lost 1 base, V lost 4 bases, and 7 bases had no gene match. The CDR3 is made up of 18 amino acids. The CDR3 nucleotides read TGTGCTAGTGGTTCTACCGGGACTAGCGGGAGTGGCACAGATACGCAGTATTTT. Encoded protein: CASGSTGTSGSGTDTQYF.

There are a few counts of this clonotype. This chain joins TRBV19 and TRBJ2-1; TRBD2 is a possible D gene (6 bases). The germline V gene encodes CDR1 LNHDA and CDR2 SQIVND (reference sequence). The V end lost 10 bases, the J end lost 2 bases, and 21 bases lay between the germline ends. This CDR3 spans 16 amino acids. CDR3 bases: TGTGCCACTACCGACCGACGACTAGGGGCCTACAATGAGCAGTTCTTC. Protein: CATTDRRLGAYNEQFF.

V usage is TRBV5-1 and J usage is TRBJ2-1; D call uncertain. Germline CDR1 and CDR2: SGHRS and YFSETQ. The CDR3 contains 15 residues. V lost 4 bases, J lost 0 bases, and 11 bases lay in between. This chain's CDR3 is CASSPAPSSYNEQFF. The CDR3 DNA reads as TGCGCCAGCAGCCCCGCCCCCAGCTCCTACAATGAGCAGTTCTTC.

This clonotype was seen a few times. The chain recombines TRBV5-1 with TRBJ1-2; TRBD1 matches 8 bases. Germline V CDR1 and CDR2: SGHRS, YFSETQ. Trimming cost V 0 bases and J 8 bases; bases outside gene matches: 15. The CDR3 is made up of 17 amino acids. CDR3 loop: CASSLGRTGQPIDGYTF. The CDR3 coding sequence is TGCGCCAGCAGCTTGGGGCGGACAGGGCAACCTATCGACGGCTACACCTTC.

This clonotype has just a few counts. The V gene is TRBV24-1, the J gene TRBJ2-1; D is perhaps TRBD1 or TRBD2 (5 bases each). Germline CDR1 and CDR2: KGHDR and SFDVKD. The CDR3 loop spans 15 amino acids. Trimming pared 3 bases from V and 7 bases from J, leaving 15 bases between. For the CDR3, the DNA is TGTGCCACCAGTGATACCGGGACCCCAGTGAATGAGCAGTTCTTC. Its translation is CATSDTGTPVNEQFF.

For the CDR3, the DNA is TGTGCCAGCAGTCAGACTAGCGGGATCGGTTACAATGAGCAGTACTTC. This translates into CASSQTSGIGYNEQYF. J is TRBJ2-1 and V is TRBV28; 11 nucleotides line up with TRBD2. The end of the DNA fits TRBJ2-7 better, so the J call may be wrong. The CDR3 is 16 amino acids. CDR1 is MDHEN, CDR2 SYDVKM, per germline.

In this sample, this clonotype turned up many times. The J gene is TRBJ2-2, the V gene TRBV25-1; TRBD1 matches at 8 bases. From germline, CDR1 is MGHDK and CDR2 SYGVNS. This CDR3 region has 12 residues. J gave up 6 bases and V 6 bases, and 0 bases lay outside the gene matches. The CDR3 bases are TGTGCCAGCAGACAGGGGGCCGGGGAGCTGTTTTTT. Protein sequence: CASRQGAGELFF.

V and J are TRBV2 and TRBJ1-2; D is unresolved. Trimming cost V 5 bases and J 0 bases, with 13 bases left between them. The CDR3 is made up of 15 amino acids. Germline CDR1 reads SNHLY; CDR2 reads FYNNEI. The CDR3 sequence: CASSSLETANYGYTF. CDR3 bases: TGTGCCAGCAGTAGCCTGGAAACCGCTAACTATGGCTACACCTTC.

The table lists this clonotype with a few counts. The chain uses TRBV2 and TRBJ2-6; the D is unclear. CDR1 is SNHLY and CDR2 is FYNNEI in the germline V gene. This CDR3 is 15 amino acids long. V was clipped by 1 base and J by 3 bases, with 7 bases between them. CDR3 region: CASSEEVIGANVLTF. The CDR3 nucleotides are TGTGCCAGCAGTGAAGAGGTAATTGGGGCCAACGTCCTGACTTTC.

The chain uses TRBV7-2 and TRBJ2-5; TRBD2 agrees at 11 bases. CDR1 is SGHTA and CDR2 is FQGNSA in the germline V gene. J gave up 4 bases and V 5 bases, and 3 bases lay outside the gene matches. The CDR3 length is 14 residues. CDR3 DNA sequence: TGTGCCAGCAGCGGGACTAGCGGTACAGAGACCCAGTACTTC. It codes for CASSGTSGTETQYF.

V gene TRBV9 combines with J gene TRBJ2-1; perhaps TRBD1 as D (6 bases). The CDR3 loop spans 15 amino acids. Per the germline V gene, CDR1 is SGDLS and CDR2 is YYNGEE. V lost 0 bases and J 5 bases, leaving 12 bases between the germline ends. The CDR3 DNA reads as TGTGCCAGCAGCGTAGGAACAGGGTGGAACAATGAGCAGTTCTTC. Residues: CASSVGTGWNNEQFF.

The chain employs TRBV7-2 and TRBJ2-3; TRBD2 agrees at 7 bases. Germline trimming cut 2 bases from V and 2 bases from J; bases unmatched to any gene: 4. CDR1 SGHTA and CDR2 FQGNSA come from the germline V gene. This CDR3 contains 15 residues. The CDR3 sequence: CASSLSSGTTDTQYF. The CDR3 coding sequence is TGTGCCAGCAGCTTATCTAGCGGAACCACAGATACGCAGTATTTT.

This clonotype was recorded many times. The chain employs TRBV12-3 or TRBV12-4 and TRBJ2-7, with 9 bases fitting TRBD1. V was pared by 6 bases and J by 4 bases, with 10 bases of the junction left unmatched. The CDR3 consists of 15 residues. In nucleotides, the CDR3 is TGTGCCAGCAGGCCGGGACAGGGAAAGGGTTACGAGCAGTACTTC. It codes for CASRPGQGKGYEQYF.

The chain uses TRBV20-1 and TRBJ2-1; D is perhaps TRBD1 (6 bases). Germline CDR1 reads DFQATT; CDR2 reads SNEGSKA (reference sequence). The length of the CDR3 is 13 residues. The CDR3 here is CSPPFSGHGEQFF. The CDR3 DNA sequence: TGCAGCCCCCCCTTTTCGGGACACGGTGAGCAGTTCTTC.